Below, 32 T cell receptor beta chains from the same sample are listed, as sequenced in a study of OX40 agonist ivuxolimab in advanced cancers. Here immunoSEQ multiplex PCR was the method, and the copy in TCRdb shows in-frame clones only, minus some. The data show some 20,000 clones, with around 88% seen just once and around a quarter held by the top ten. The specimen was CD4+ or CD8+ T cells sorted from blood, collected in a trial of the OX40 agonist ivuxolimab. Every receptor here comes from an adult with an advanced solid tumor such as melanoma, head and neck, liver or kidney cancer.

This clone appeared once. The chain carries TRBV4-1 and TRBJ2-7; 8 bases line up with TRBD1. There are 15 residues in the CDR3. The V and J ends lost 2 bases and 5 bases, in that order; junction bases with no gene match: 8. Germline V gene lookup returns CDR1 MGHRA and CDR2 YSYEKL. The CDR3 DNA sequence: TGCGCCAGCAGCCAACTACAGGGGGAAGGAAACGAGCAGTACTTC. Protein sequence: CASSQLQGEGNEQYF.

V is TRBV19 and J is TRBJ1-2; no firm D call. V shed 6 bases and J shed 1 base, with 21 bases lying between them. CDR3 length equals 17 residues. Germline-derived CDR1 and CDR2 are LNHDA and SQIVND (reference sequence). The CDR3 region is CASSPQDRPVLNYGYTF. DNA for the CDR3: TGTGCCAGTAGCCCCCAGGACCGGCCGGTACTTAACTATGGCTACACCTTC.

This clone has just a few counts. The J gene is TRBJ2-7, the V gene TRBV6-1, with D possibly being TRBD2 (7 bases). Trimming pared 5 bases from V and 5 bases from J, leaving 19 bases between. CDR1 is MNHNS and CDR2 is SASEGT in the germline V gene. The CDR3 has 15 residues. CDR3 in amino acids: CASSSYRGAIDEQYF. As DNA, the CDR3 is TGTGCCAGCAGTTCGTACCGGGGGGCGATCGACGAGCAGTACTTC.

The chain joins TRBV18 to TRBJ1-4; D not certain. The CDR3 is made up of 16 amino acids. Germline CDR1 and CDR2: KGHSH and LQKENI. Between the trimmed V and J ends, which lost 2 bases and 0 bases, there was a span of 10 bases. CDR3 DNA: TGTGCCAGCTCACCAGAGGCCCGAGCAACTAATGAAAAACTGTTTTTT. It is translated as CASSPEARATNEKLFF.

V gene TRBV9 combines with J gene TRBJ2-7; D remains ambiguous. This CDR3 is built from 14 residues. V was trimmed by 0 bases and J by 7 bases, leaving 14 bases between them. Germline assignment: CDR1 SGDLS and CDR2 YYNGEE. The DNA of the CDR3 is TGTGCCAGCAGCGTAGAAGACGACCCCCGGGAGCAGTACTTC. It specifies CASSVEDDPREQYF.

The chain recombines TRBV7-9 with TRBJ2-7; 13 nucleotides align to TRBD2. This CDR3 spans 18 amino acids. Germline V gives CDR1 SEHNR, CDR2 FQNEAQ (reference sequence). The J segment lost 2 bases and the V segment lost 4 bases, leaving 11 bases of the junction unmatched. The CDR3 loop reads CASSSGTSGTYPPYEQYF. CDR3 nucleotide sequence: TGTGCCAGCAGCTCCGGGACTAGCGGGACCTATCCTCCCTACGAGCAGTACTTC.

This chain connects TRBV19 to TRBJ1-1; D remains ambiguous. Germline values: CDR1 LNHDA, CDR2 SQIVND (reference sequence). This CDR3 is 12 amino acids long. Deletions cut 4 bases from V and 11 bases from J, with 14 bases between. CDR3 sequence (DNA): TGTGCCAGTAGTACGTCCGCGTCGTGGGCTTTCTTT. Protein: CASSTSASWAFF. Supplemented by reference TRBV19 and TRBJ1-1, the full variable domain reads DGGITQSPKYLFRKEGQNVTLSCEQNLNHDAMYWYRQDPGQGLRLIYYSQIVNDFQKGDIAEGYSVSREKKESFPLTVTSAQKNPTAFYLCASSTSASWAFFGQGTRLTVV.

This clone is termed medium-sized (0.01 to 0.1%). The chain employs TRBV5-4 and TRBJ1-1; D is unclear. The CDR3 is made up of 13 amino acids. The germline gives CDR1 SGHNT, CDR2 YYREEE (reference sequence). Trimming took 1 base from V and 4 from J, leaving 8 bases between them. In nucleotides, the CDR3 is TGTGCCAGCAGCTTGATGGCAGGCACTGAAGCTTTCTTT. Its translation: CASSLMAGTEAFF. Complete variable domain (other parts from reference TRBV5-4 and TRBJ1-1): ETGVTQSPTHLIKTRGQQVTLRCSSQSGHNTVSWYQQALGQGPQFIFQYYREEENGRGNFPPRFSGLQFPNYSSELNVNALELDDSALYLCASSLMAGTEAFFGQGTRLTVV.

The rearrangement uses TRBV7-9 and TRBJ2-1; TRBD2 matches at 13 bases. CDR3 size: 17 residues. The V segment lost 5 bases and the J segment 0 bases; nucleotides outside the gene matches: 4. Looked up from germline, CDR1 is SEHNR and CDR2 is FQNEAQ (reference sequence). The CDR3 coding sequence is TGTGCCAGCAGCCCCACTAGCGGGAGGGCCTCCTACAATGAGCAGTTCTTC. Its translation: CASSPTSGRASYNEQFF. Full variable domain (remainder filled in from reference TRBV7-9 and TRBJ2-1): DTGVSQNPRHKITKRGQNVTFRCDPISEHNRLYWYRQTLGQGPEFLTYFQNEAQLEKSRLLSDRFSAERPKGSFSTLEIQRTEQGDSAMYLCASSPTSGRASYNEQFFGPGTRLTVL.

V and J are TRBV7-9 and TRBJ2-1, with TRBD2 matching 14 bases. V dropped 4 bases and J dropped 8; count of bases not matched to a gene: 1. Germline V gives CDR1 SEHNR, CDR2 FQNEAQ (reference sequence). The CDR3 loop spans 14 amino acids. The CDR3 coding sequence is TGTGCCAGCAGCTCGACTAGCGGGAGGGATGAGCAGTTCTTC. Translated: CASSSTSGRDEQFF. Full variable domain (rest looked up from reference TRBV7-9 and TRBJ2-1): DTGVSQNPRHKITKRGQNVTFRCDPISEHNRLYWYRQTLGQGPEFLTYFQNEAQLEKSRLLSDRFSAERPKGSFSTLEIQRTEQGDSAMYLCASSSTSGRDEQFFGPGTRLTVL.

The V call is TRBV28, the J call TRBJ2-1; D may match TRBD1 or TRBD2 (5 bases each). Trimming removed 5 bases from V and 8 bases from J, with 19 bases in between. The germline CDR1 and CDR2 sequences are MDHEN and SYDVKM. CDR3 length: 15 residues. The CDR3 spells CASSLIGTTRYEQFF. The CDR3 DNA is TGTGCCAGCAGTCTAATCGGGACCACTCGATATGAGCAGTTCTTC.

The J gene is TRBJ2-7, the V gene TRBV7-9; tentative D call: TRBD2 (5 bases). Germline CDR1 SEHNR, CDR2 FQNEAQ (reference sequence). The ends were cut back, 0 bases at V and 1 base at J, with 10 bases in the middle. The CDR3 length is 15 residues. DNA of the CDR3: TGTGCCAGCAGCTTAGCGGGAGACGGGTCCTACGAGCAGTACTTC. This sequence encodes CASSLAGDGSYEQYF.

The chain combines TRBV7-8 with TRBJ2-7, with D unclear. The CDR3 totals 15 residues. In germline, CDR1 is SGHVS, CDR2 FQNEAQ. V was pared by 0 bases and J by 3 bases, with 12 bases between. This CDR3 is CASSLAPLADYEQYF. The CDR3, as DNA: TGTGCCAGCAGCTTAGCGCCCCTTGCGGACTACGAGCAGTACTTC.

This rearrangement joins TRBV15 to TRBJ2-7; TRBD1 matches at 8 bases. Germline V gene data show CDR1 as LNHNV and CDR2 as YYDKDF (reference sequence). The junction had 1 base not matched to a gene; V was cut back by 1 base and J by 2 bases. The CDR3 covers 14 residues. The CDR3 DNA sequence: TGTGCCACCAGCAGAGGGACAGGGCCCTACGAGCAGTACTTC. Its translation is CATSRGTGPYEQYF.

This chain connects TRBV2 to TRBJ2-6, with D unresolved. The germline V gene has CDR1 SNHLY and CDR2 FYNNEI. Trimming removed 2 bases from V and 2 bases from J, with 10 bases in between. The CDR3 covers 16 residues. CDR3 in DNA: TGTGCCAGCAGTGAAAGTGGGCTAACTGGGGCCAACGTCCTGACTTTC. This translates into CASSESGLTGANVLTF.

About this clone: One end of the junction varies from germline; a read error may be responsible. This chain joins TRBV6-1 and TRBJ2-2, with 10 bases fitting TRBD2. Germline V gene sequence: CDR1 MNHNS, CDR2 SASEGT. The CDR3 is made up of 15 amino acids. DNA of the CDR3: TGTGCCAGCAGGGAAGGGACTAGCGACACCGGGGAGCTGTTTTTT. Its protein is CASREGTSDTGELFF.

The chain employs TRBV2 and TRBJ2-4, with D unresolved. There are 16 residues in the CDR3. Germline V gene sequence: CDR1 SNHLY, CDR2 FYNNEI. V lost 3 bases to trimming and J lost 5 bases, with 17 bases between them. CDR3 bases: TGTGCCAGCAGTGAGGGGTTGATGGGGTACCAAAACATTCAGTACTTC. Translating gives CASSEGLMGYQNIQYF.

The chain couples TRBV11-2 to TRBJ2-1; D is undetermined. The V end lost 3 bases, the J end lost 10 bases, and 10 bases lay between the germline ends. The CDR3 runs to 12 residues. Germline V gene data show CDR1 as SGHAT and CDR2 as FQNNGV. The CDR3 DNA reads TGTGCCAGCAGCTTTTGGAACGCAGAGCAGTTCTTC. Translation gives CASSFWNAEQFF. The full variable domain, with the rest looked up from reference TRBV11-2 and TRBJ2-1, is EAGVAQSPRYKIIEKRQSVAFWCNPISGHATLYWYQQILGQGPKLLIQFQNNGVVDDSQLPKDRFSAERLKGVDSTLKIQPAKLEDSAVYLCASSFWNAEQFFGPGTRLTVL.

This chain uses TRBV9 with TRBJ2-5; 9 bases are shared with TRBD2. CDR1 is SGDLS, CDR2 YYNGEE, per germline. This CDR3 contains 15 residues. With 4 bases clipped from V and 4 bases from J, the junction kept 8 bases outside the gene matches. This CDR3 reads CASSTAGTSIETQYF. The DNA for the CDR3 is TGTGCCAGCAGCACCGCCGGGACTAGCATAGAGACCCAGTACTTC.

The chain has TRBV5-4 and TRBJ2-1; D gene uncertain. The germline gives CDR1 SGHNT, CDR2 YYREEE (reference sequence). This CDR3 is 16 amino acids long. The ends were cut back, 5 bases at V and 6 bases at J, with 21 bases in the middle. DNA of the CDR3: TGTGCCAGCAGTCCTGGGATAGGCGTTAGCCCCAATGAGCAGTTCTTC. Its protein product is CASSPGIGVSPNEQFF. Full variable domain (outside the CDR3, taken from reference TRBV5-4 and TRBJ2-1): ETGVTQSPTHLIKTRGQQVTLRCSSQSGHNTVSWYQQALGQGPQFIFQYYREEENGRGNFPPRFSGLQFPNYSSELNVNALELDDSALYLCASSPGIGVSPNEQFFGPGTRLTVL.

Concerning this clone: The limits of the CDR3 on the DNA are not certain, so only TCRdb's listed CDR3 is given. The rearrangement uses TRBV28 and TRBJ1-4. Germline V gives CDR1 MDHEN, CDR2 SYDVKM. Including both end residues, the CDR3 is 19 amino acids long. This chain's CDR3 is CASSTSASSGTLIGEKLFF.

The genes are TRBV5-4 and TRBJ1-2; TRBD1 matches 9 bases. The junction had 9 bases not matched to a gene; V was cut back by 3 bases and J by 6 bases. This CDR3 comprises 15 residues. Germline CDR1 SGHNT, CDR2 YYREEE (reference sequence). The CDR3 here is CASSSDRGAAHGYTF. CDR3 sequence (DNA): TGTGCCAGCAGCTCGGACAGGGGCGCAGCGCATGGCTACACCTTC.

The V call is TRBV19, the J call TRBJ2-1; 8 nucleotides line up with TRBD1. V lost 5 bases, J lost 8 bases, and 5 bases stayed unmatched. There are 13 residues in the CDR3. Per germline, CDR1 LNHDA and CDR2 SQIVND (reference sequence). The CDR3: CASSLTGADEQFF. The CDR3 DNA sequence: TGTGCCAGTAGTCTGACAGGGGCGGATGAGCAGTTCTTC.

This clone is a singleton in its sample. The V and J genes are TRBV5-5 and TRBJ2-3, with 7 bases lining up with TRBD1. From germline, CDR1 is SGHKS and CDR2 YYEKEE (reference sequence). V lost 4 bases to trimming and J lost 4 bases; unmatched junction nucleotides: 12. The CDR3 has 16 residues. The CDR3 here is CASSLGTVRVPDTQYF. The CDR3 DNA reads as TGTGCCAGCAGCCTAGGGACAGTGAGGGTGCCAGATACGCAGTATTTT.

This chain connects TRBV5-4 to TRBJ2-7; 7 bases line up with TRBD1. The ends lost 4 bases at V and 0 bases at J; junction bases unmatched: 4. The CDR3 runs 14 residues. Germline V gene sequence: CDR1 SGHNT, CDR2 YYREEE (reference sequence). The CDR3 spells CASSPEGASYEQYF. Written as DNA, the CDR3 is TGTGCCAGCAGCCCCGAGGGGGCCTCCTACGAGCAGTACTTC. Full variable domain (rest looked up from reference TRBV5-4 and TRBJ2-7): ETGVTQSPTHLIKTRGQQVTLRCSSQSGHNTVSWYQQALGQGPQFIFQYYREEENGRGNFPPRFSGLQFPNYSSELNVNALELDDSALYLCASSPEGASYEQYFGPGTRLTVT.

This chain joins TRBV9 and TRBJ1-3; weak D call: TRBD1 (5 bases). Germline CDR1 SGDLS, CDR2 YYNGEE. This CDR3 spans 14 amino acids. Between the trimmed V and J ends, which lost 0 bases and 3 bases, there was a span of 7 bases. CDR3 sequence: CASSVEGVGNTIYF. CDR3 in DNA: TGTGCCAGCAGCGTAGAAGGGGTTGGAAACACCATATATTTT.

The V gene is TRBV6-6, the J gene TRBJ2-5; tentative D call: TRBD2 (6 bases). The CDR3 consists of 15 residues. CDR1 and CDR2 (germline): MNHNY, SVGAGI (reference sequence). V was shortened by 6 bases and J by 4 bases, with 18 bases between the two germline ends. CDR3 in DNA: TGTGCCAGCAGCCCAGGACTACGGGAAAGAGAGACCCAGTACTTC. Its translation: CASSPGLRERETQYF.

The V gene is TRBV19, the J gene TRBJ2-7, with TRBD2 identical over 10 bases. The CDR3 totals 14 residues. J was trimmed by 3 bases and V by 1 base; bases with no gene match: 0. The V gene's germline CDR1 is LNHDA and CDR2 SQIVND (reference sequence). The CDR3 protein is CASSIGLAGYEQYF. The CDR3 bases are TGTGCCAGTAGTATAGGACTAGCGGGCTACGAGCAGTACTTC.

The chain combines TRBV27 with TRBJ1-1; 8 positions match TRBD1. The V gene end was trimmed by 4 bases and the J gene end by 10 bases; junction bases not matched to a gene: 11. CDR1 MNHEY and CDR2 SMNVEV come from the germline V gene (reference sequence). There are 14 residues in the CDR3. DNA of the CDR3: TGTGCCAGCAGTTCCATCGGGACAGGTTTTGGAGCTTTCTTT. It yields the protein CASSSIGTGFGAFF.

This chain connects TRBV5-4 to TRBJ2-2, with D possibly TRBD2 on 5 matching bases. This CDR3 contains 14 residues. Trimming removed 2 bases at V and 3 bases at J, with 8 bases between. Per the germline V gene, CDR1 is SGHNT and CDR2 is YYREEE (reference sequence). In nucleotides, the CDR3 is TGTGCCAGCAGCTTAGGACTTTACACCGGGGAGCTGTTTTTT. This gives the protein CASSLGLYTGELFF. The full variable domain, rest sourced from reference TRBV5-4 and TRBJ2-2, is ETGVTQSPTHLIKTRGQQVTLRCSSQSGHNTVSWYQQALGQGPQFIFQYYREEENGRGNFPPRFSGLQFPNYSSELNVNALELDDSALYLCASSLGLYTGELFFGEGSRLTVL.

V gene TRBV9 combines with J gene TRBJ2-7, with D perhaps matching TRBD1 (5 bases). Trimming pared 0 bases from V and 5 bases from J, leaving 12 bases between. Germline-derived CDR1 and CDR2 are SGDLS and YYNGEE. The CDR3 loop spans 14 amino acids. The CDR3 DNA reads as TGTGCCAGCAGCGTAGGACAGTACTTCGACGAGCAGTACTTC. Residues: CASSVGQYFDEQYF.

The genes are TRBV5-6 and TRBJ2-5; D possibly uses TRBD1 or TRBD2 (5 bases each). This CDR3 comprises 16 residues. Germline-derived CDR1 and CDR2 are SGHDT and YYEEEE. The V gene lost 7 bases and the J gene lost 3 bases, with 22 bases spanning the gap. CDR3 residues: CASSPLRARGEETQYF. Here the CDR3 DNA reads TGTGCCAGCTCCCCCCTCAGAGCGCGAGGGGAAGAGACCCAGTACTTC.